The next 29 T cell receptor beta chains were all read from a single sample in a study of cytomegalovirus exposure and HLA in healthy donors. It was with 60 Vbeta and 13 Jbeta primers that the PCR ran. TCRdb's table, derived via immunoSEQ multiplex PCR, lists solely in-frame clones and lacks some. The table records about 110,000 clones, around 75% of them present only once. The sequencing input was PBMCs. The receptors were gathered from a young man in good health and CMV-seronegative.

The chain has TRBV12-5 and TRBJ2-1, with 8 bases lining up with TRBD1. The germline CDR1 and CDR2 sequences are LGHNT and FRNRAP. CDR3 size: 13 residues. V gave up 6 bases and J gave up 10 bases; unmatched junction bases: 8. The CDR3 nucleotides read TGTGCTAGTGGAAACGGACAGGGCAGAGAGCAGTTCTTC. This codes for CASGNGQGREQFF. The whole variable domain, filled in from reference TRBV12-5 and TRBJ2-1, reads DARVTQTPRHKVTEMGQEVTMRCQPILGHNTVFWYRQTMMQGLELLAYFRNRAPLDDSGMPKDRFSAEMPDATLATLKIQPSEPRDSAVYFCASGNGQGREQFFGPGTRLTVL.

This clone was found a few times. The rearrangement links TRBV7-9 to TRBJ2-2; a weak D match, TRBD2 (6 bases). Germline V gene data show CDR1 as SEHNR and CDR2 as FQNEAQ (reference sequence). V lost 2 bases and J 0 bases, leaving 10 bases between the germline ends. The CDR3 consists of 16 residues. In DNA, the CDR3 is TGTGCCAGCAGCTTAACCCGGGACTCGAACACCGGGGAGCTGTTTTTT. Translated, it gives CASSLTRDSNTGELFF.

The gene calls are TRBV9 and TRBJ1-2; D is possibly TRBD1 (5 bases). The germline CDR1 and CDR2 sequences are SGDLS and YYNGEE. The CDR3 extends over 14 amino acids. V was cut by 3 bases and J by 0 bases, with 9 bases left in between. CDR3 loop: CASSAGNTNYGYTF. Here the CDR3 DNA reads TGTGCCAGCAGCGCAGGGAACACTAACTATGGCTACACCTTC.

This clone showed up just a few times. The chain recombines TRBV6-5 with TRBJ2-1; tentatively, D is TRBD1 (5 bases). Trimming shortened V by 2 bases and J by 8 bases, and 13 bases separated the two germline ends. This CDR3 region has 14 residues. Looked up from germline, CDR1 is MNHEY and CDR2 is SVGAGI. CDR3 protein: CASSYARTFHEQFF. CDR3 nucleotide sequence: TGTGCCAGCAGTTACGCCCGGACATTCCATGAGCAGTTCTTC.

The J gene is TRBJ2-1, the V gene TRBV2; D is unclear. CDR3 size: 15 residues. V lost 6 bases, J lost 0 bases, and 12 bases lay in between. Per the germline V gene, CDR1 is SNHLY and CDR2 is FYNNEI. In nucleotides, the CDR3 is TGTGCCAGCAGACCCACCCTGAGCTCCTACAATGAGCAGTTCTTC. Its protein is CASRPTLSSYNEQFF. Full variable domain (rest looked up from reference TRBV2 and TRBJ2-1): EPEVTQTPSHQVTQMGQEVILRCVPISNHLYFYWYRQILGQKVEFLVSFYNNEISEKSEIFDDQFSVERPDGSNFTLKIRSTKLEDSAMYFCASRPTLSSYNEQFFGPGTRLTVL.

This clone was counted a single time. The genes are TRBV5-5 and TRBJ2-5, with D perhaps matching TRBD1 (5 bases). Deletions cut 4 bases from V and 5 bases from J, with 9 bases between. Germline-derived CDR1 and CDR2 are SGHKS and YYEKEE (reference sequence). This CDR3 is built from 12 residues. CDR3 sequence (DNA): TGTGCCAGCAGCCTGACAGATGAGACCCAGTACTTC. This gives the protein CASSLTDETQYF.

The V and J genes are TRBV5-1 and TRBJ2-1; 9 bases are a match to TRBD1. The trim removed 4 bases at V and 10 bases at J, leaving 9 bases unmatched. The V gene's germline CDR1 is SGHRS and CDR2 YFSETQ. The CDR3 has 14 residues. The CDR3 is CASSSRDRAGEQFF. CDR3 DNA sequence: TGCGCCAGCAGCAGCCGGGACAGGGCCGGCGAGCAGTTCTTC.

The chain carries TRBV7-8 and TRBJ2-5; 11 bases match TRBD2. The V and J ends lost 4 bases and 1 base, in that order; junction bases with no gene match: 5. The CDR3 spans 16 residues. The germline V gene has CDR1 SGHVS and CDR2 FQNEAQ. CDR3 in amino acids: CASSYPSGRTQETQYF. The CDR3 DNA is TGTGCCAGCAGCTACCCTAGCGGGAGGACCCAAGAGACCCAGTACTTC.

This clone has a handful of counts. Other DNA sequences in this specimen translate into the identical CDR3. This chain links TRBV30 with TRBJ1-5; D is uncertain. The CDR3 extends over 13 amino acids. The ends were cut back, 0 bases at V and 4 bases at J, with 7 bases in the middle. Germline assignment: CDR1 GTSNPN and CDR2 SVGIG (reference sequence). The CDR3 spells CAWSVGGNQPQHF. CDR3 DNA: TGTGCCTGGAGTGTAGGAGGTAATCAGCCCCAGCATTTT.

The chain links TRBV11-2 to TRBJ1-3, with TRBD1 matching over 7 bases. The CDR3 extends over 14 amino acids. Trimming took 9 bases from V and 0 from J; bases not matched to a gene: 5. Germline V CDR1 and CDR2: SGHAT, FQNNGV. CDR3 loop: CASSQGSSGNTIYF. CDR3 nucleotide sequence: TGTGCCAGTTCACAGGGGAGCTCTGGAAACACCATATATTTT.

This clone appeared a single time. The chain carries TRBV15 and TRBJ2-1; 9 nucleotides line up with TRBD2. CDR1 is LNHNV and CDR2 is YYDKDF in the germline V gene (reference sequence). The CDR3 has 12 residues. J lost 10 bases, V lost 8 bases, and 6 bases had no gene match. The CDR3 region is CATGTSSREQFF. In nucleotides, the CDR3 is TGTGCCACCGGGACTAGCTCGAGGGAGCAGTTCTTC.

J is TRBJ1-5 and V is TRBV5-5; possibly TRBD1 for D (5 bases). The length of the CDR3 is 15 residues. Germline CDR1 is SGHKS and CDR2 is YYEKEE (reference sequence). Trimming pared 5 bases from V and 7 bases from J, leaving 19 bases between. The CDR3, as DNA: TGTGCCAGCAGTTCTCGTGGGGGGGATGGACAGCCCCAGCATTTT. Translating it yields CASSSRGGDGQPQHF.

V usage is TRBV6-5 and J usage is TRBJ2-1; 10 bases line up with TRBD2. The CDR3 covers 14 residues. Per the germline V gene, CDR1 is MNHEY and CDR2 is SVGAGI. V dropped 3 bases and J dropped 14; count of bases not matched to a gene: 10. The CDR3 coding sequence is TGTGCCAGCAGTTATGAACCTAGCGGGAGCACTAAGTTCTTC. Amino acids: CASSYEPSGSTKFF.

V gene TRBV6-5 combines with J gene TRBJ1-1; D not certain. The CDR3 is 13 amino acids. Germline V lookup: CDR1 MNHEY, CDR2 SVGAGI. The V end lost 5 bases, the J end lost 2 bases, and 9 bases lay between the germline ends. The CDR3 sequence: CASSNGYNTEAFF. The CDR3 DNA reads as TGTGCCAGCAGTAACGGGTATAACACTGAAGCTTTCTTT.

The chain is built from TRBV6-1 and TRBJ2-7, with D perhaps matching TRBD1 (6 bases). The CDR3 is 17 residues long. Deletions cut 0 bases from V and 2 bases from J, with 17 bases between. Germline values: CDR1 MNHNS, CDR2 SASEGT. The CDR3 coding sequence is TGTGCCAGCAGTGAAGCGCGGTTGGGGGCTTTAGCCTACGAGCAGTACTTC. This encodes CASSEARLGALAYEQYF.

The chain uses TRBV6-6 and TRBJ2-2, with D unclear. Germline V gene sequence: CDR1 MNHNY, CDR2 SVGAGI (reference sequence). V was cut by 0 bases and J by 6 bases, with 8 bases left in between. The CDR3 length is 14 residues. The CDR3 coding sequence is TGTGCCAGCAGTTACTCGTCCGGTCCCGGGGAGCTGTTTTTT. It is translated as CASSYSSGPGELFF.

The chain carries TRBV6-6 and TRBJ2-3, with 7 positions matching TRBD2. The CDR3 is made up of 14 amino acids. J gave up 0 bases and V 5 bases, and 2 bases lay outside the gene matches. Germline values: CDR1 MNHNY, CDR2 SVGAGI (reference sequence). The CDR3 coding sequence is TGTGCCAGCAGTCCGACTAGCAGCACAGATACGCAGTATTTT. The encoded protein is CASSPTSSTDTQYF.

V usage is TRBV7-2 and J usage is TRBJ1-4; D remains ambiguous. The CDR3 spans 14 residues. With 5 bases removed from V and 3 bases from J, the gap between germline ends came to 10 bases. CDR1 and CDR2 (germline): SGHTA, FQGNSA. Here the CDR3 DNA reads TGTGCCAGCAGCGCCAGCGGGGCTAATGAAAAACTGTTTTTT. This encodes CASSASGANEKLFF.

This clone was counted a few times. This sequence joins TRBV10-3 and TRBJ2-6, with a possible D match to TRBD1 (5 bases). Trimming cost V 6 bases and J 2 bases, with 8 bases left between them. The CDR3 has 14 residues. Germline-derived CDR1 and CDR2 are ENHRY and SYGVKD. CDR3 coding DNA: TGTGCCATCAGGCAGGGTACTGGGGCCAACGTCCTGACTTTC. This encodes CAIRQGTGANVLTF.

This clone was detected a few times. V and J are TRBV7-9 and TRBJ1-2; a possible D gene is TRBD1 (5 bases). The CDR3 extends over 15 amino acids. The germline V gene has CDR1 SEHNR and CDR2 FQNEAQ (reference sequence). The ends were cut back, 2 bases at V and 3 bases at J, with 13 bases in the middle. CDR3 DNA sequence: TGTGCCAGCAGCTTACGGACACAATCCCACTATGGCTACACCTTC. Its translation is CASSLRTQSHYGYTF.

The rearrangement uses TRBV7-2 and TRBJ2-3, with TRBD2 identical over 9 bases. Germline V gene sequence: CDR1 SGHTA, CDR2 FQGNSA. Unmatched junction bases numbered 3, after V lost 1 base and J lost 4 bases. The CDR3 runs to 15 residues. The CDR3 DNA sequence: TGTGCCAGCAGCTTAGAGGGGACTAGCCCAGATACGCAGTATTTT. Amino acid sequence: CASSLEGTSPDTQYF.

The chain employs TRBV4-3 and TRBJ1-2; 8 bases map to TRBD1. V trimming: 0 bases; J trimming: 7 bases; junction bases outside the gene matches: 10. The CDR3 covers 16 residues. Germline assignment: CDR1 LGHNA and CDR2 YSLEER. CDR3 protein: CASSQDWQGALGGYTF. In DNA, the CDR3 is TGCGCCAGCAGCCAAGATTGGCAGGGGGCTTTGGGTGGCTACACCTTC.

V usage is TRBV6-1 and J usage is TRBJ1-3; TRBD1 is a possible D gene (5 bases). This CDR3 is 14 amino acids long. Trimming took 0 bases from V and 12 from J, leaving 15 bases between them. Looked up from germline, CDR1 is MNHNS and CDR2 is SASEGT. Written as DNA, the CDR3 is TGTGCCAGCAGTGAAGCGCACTTTAAAACAGGCATATATTTT. It is translated as CASSEAHFKTGIYF.

The chain couples TRBV18 to TRBJ1-2; TRBD1 matches at 7 bases. Germline V gene sequence: CDR1 KGHSH, CDR2 LQKENI. Trimming at V came to 4 bases and at J to 14 bases, leaving 13 bases not matched to a gene. This CDR3 contains 13 residues. CDR3 coding DNA: TGTGCCAGCTCACTCCGGGACAGCCTGTCTGGTACCTTC. As protein: CASSLRDSLSGTF.

This chain connects TRBV7-9 to TRBJ1-2; D gene unclear. The V end was cut by 3 bases, the J end by 4 bases, with 12 bases between. Germline CDR1 reads SEHNR; CDR2 reads FQNEAQ (reference sequence). This CDR3 has 14 residues. CDR3 DNA: TGTGCCAGCAGCTTGGGGTCGAGGGCCTATGGCTACACCTTC. Protein product: CASSLGSRAYGYTF. Together with reference TRBV7-9 and TRBJ1-2, the CDR3 gives the full variable domain: DTGVSQNPRHKITKRGQNVTFRCDPISEHNRLYWYRQTLGQGPEFLTYFQNEAQLEKSRLLSDRFSAERPKGSFSTLEIQRTEQGDSAMYLCASSLGSRAYGYTFGSGTRLTVV.

This clone appeared a single time. CDR3 in amino acids: CASSLDSKTEAFF. CDR3 coding DNA: TGTGCCAGCAGCTTAGACTCAAAAACTGAAGCTTTCTTT. This chain connects TRBV7-9 to TRBJ1-1; D remains ambiguous. The V gene lost 1 base and the J gene lost 5 bases, with 8 bases spanning the gap. The CDR3 has 13 residues. Germline values: CDR1 SEHNR, CDR2 FQNEAQ (reference sequence).

In this sample, this clone turned up once. In DNA form, the CDR3 reads TGCGCCAGCAGCCCGGACAGGTCTGGAAACACCATATATTTT. Encoded protein: CASSPDRSGNTIYF. This chain links TRBV5-1 with TRBJ1-3, with TRBD1 matching 7 bases. The ends lost 4 bases at V and 1 base at J; junction bases unmatched: 2. Germline lookup yields CDR1 SGHRS and CDR2 YFSETQ. The CDR3 runs to 14 residues. Full variable domain (missing parts from reference TRBV5-1 and TRBJ1-3): KAGVTQTPRYLIKTRGQQVTLSCSPISGHRSVSWYQQTPGQGLQFLFEYFSETQRNKGNFPGRFSGRQFSNSRSEMNVSTLELGDSALYLCASSPDRSGNTIYFGEGSWLTVV.

The J gene is TRBJ2-5, the V gene TRBV7-9; 9 bases match TRBD2. The CDR3 loop spans 16 amino acids. Germline CDR1 reads SEHNR; CDR2 reads FQNEAQ (reference sequence). Germline trimming cut 0 bases from V and 4 bases from J; bases unmatched to any gene: 6. The CDR3 sequence is CASSLAGGRAVETQYF. CDR3 nucleotide sequence: TGTGCCAGCAGCTTAGCTGGCGGGAGGGCCGTAGAGACCCAGTACTTC.

As for this clone: At one end the junction does not follow the germline gene, possibly because of a read error. This rearrangement joins TRBV7-9 to TRBJ1-1; TRBD1 might be the D (6 bases). CDR3 length: 15 amino acids. Looked up from germline, CDR1 is SEHNR and CDR2 is FQNEAQ (reference sequence). The CDR3 DNA sequence: TGTGCCAGCAGCCCACCCAGCAGGGGATTAGGGAAGGAAAGTTTT. Its translation is CASSPPSRGLGKESF.